What follows is one T cell receptor beta chain and its context. Assay: immunoSEQ multiplex PCR; the TCRdb copy retains only in-frame clones and omits some. The sample records around 300,000 clones, around 89% being singletons. The CDR3 contains 17 residues. J lost 3 bases, V lost 3 bases, and 10 bases had no gene match. The germline CDR1 and CDR2 sequences are SGHRS and YFSETQ. These data are taken from a study of blood T cell repertoires in COVID-19. On the study more broadly: From T cells, B-cell-depleted T cells, or PBMCs came the material, which was cDNA or gDNA.

Clinical history reported by participants formed the basis on which cohorts were assigned. The V gene is TRBV5-1, the J gene TRBJ2-3; 10 nucleotides line up with TRBD2. The TCR sequence derives from a woman under 30 with acute COVID-19. Sequencing was performed on PBMCs or T cells enriched from blood (not recorded which). The CDR3 nucleotides are TGCGCCAGCAGCTCGACGCTAGCGGGAGACGGGACAGATACGCAGTATTTT. Amino acids: CASSSTLAGDGTDTQYF. The whole variable domain, remainder taken from reference TRBV5-1 and TRBJ2-3, is KAGVTQTPRYLIKTRGQQVTLSCSPISGHRSVSWYQQTPGQGLQFLFEYFSETQRNKGNFPGRFSGRQFSNSRSEMNVSTLELGDSALYLCASSSTLAGDGTDTQYFGPGTRLTVL.